This T cell receptor (beta chain) derives from a study of TIL therapy for anti-PD-1-resistant metastatic lung cancer. About the research overall: Patients then received nivolumab; progressors got lymphodepletion, TIL and IL-2. A handful of tumors were EGFR-mutant and two were ALK-rearranged.

Broader study findings: The baseline peripheral repertoire was partially replaced by infused TIL clonotypes that later decayed.

The V end was cut by 3 bases, the J end by 4 bases, with 12 bases between. This CDR3 has 14 amino acids. The V gene's germline CDR1 is SGHTA and CDR2 FQGNSA. Time point in this sample: pre-treatment sample, taken before nivolumab and TIL therapy. Details on this clone: Its antigen is currently unknown.

Sequencing used immunoSEQ v3. Sequencing depth was about 2 million read pairs for survey level, roughly 4.5-6.5 million for deep. The protocol was immunoSEQ multiplex PCR, while the TCRdb copy is restricted to in-frame clones and leaves out a portion. This table has about 49,000 clones, around three quarters appearing once. The TCR sequence derives from a man aged 65 to 85 with non-small cell lung cancer. Specimen: blood, collected at baseline. The rearrangement links TRBV7-2 to TRBJ2-5, with a tentative D call TRBD1 (6 bases). This CDR3 reads CASSLAGAAETQYF. CDR3 sequence (DNA): TGTGCCAGCAGCTTGGCAGGGGCAGCAGAGACCCAGTACTTC.